This passage covers 26 T cell receptor beta chains from one sample sequenced in a study of shared clonotypes between healthy human individuals. The data were produced by immunoSEQ multiplex PCR, yet TCRdb's version contains in-frame clones alone and is incomplete. The sample has 2,500,000 or so clones, roughly 92% seen once. Sequencing was carried out using naive CD4+ T cells sorted from blood. Subset specified: CD45RA+ positively selected. All receptors come from a man aged 18 to 29 in good health.

This clone was observed once. V usage is TRBV7-9 and J usage is TRBJ2-7; maybe TRBD1 (6 bases). Per the germline V gene, CDR1 is SEHNR and CDR2 is FQNEAQ (reference sequence). The CDR3 covers 14 residues. Trimming removed 3 bases from V and 7 bases from J, with 16 bases in between. As DNA, the CDR3 is TGTGCCAGCAGCTTCACAGGGCTCTTGGAAGAGCAGTACTTC. Protein product: CASSFTGLLEEQYF. Supplemented by reference TRBV7-9 and TRBJ2-7, the full variable domain reads DTGVSQNPRHKITKRGQNVTFRCDPISEHNRLYWYRQTLGQGPEFLTYFQNEAQLEKSRLLSDRFSAERPKGSFSTLEIQRTEQGDSAMYLCASSFTGLLEEQYFGPGTRLTVT.

The chain uses TRBV5-6 and TRBJ1-1; D uncertain. Looked up from germline, CDR1 is SGHDT and CDR2 is YYEEEE. V was pared by 2 bases and J by 6 bases, with 8 bases between. The CDR3 has 12 residues. CDR3 in amino acids: CASSFRPSEAFF. As DNA, the CDR3 is TGTGCCAGCAGCTTTCGGCCGTCTGAAGCTTTCTTT.

The chain carries TRBV20-1 and TRBJ2-5; 7 positions match TRBD2. This CDR3 has 10 amino acids. In germline, CDR1 is DFQATT, CDR2 SNEGSKA (reference sequence). The CDR3 DNA reads as TGCAGAGCCGGGAGGGAGACCCAGTACTTC. As protein: CRAGRETQYF.

V gene TRBV5-4 combines with J gene TRBJ2-1; perhaps TRBD2 as D (5 bases). There are 15 residues in the CDR3. In germline, CDR1 is SGHNT, CDR2 YYREEE (reference sequence). The V end lost 0 bases, the J end lost 10 bases, and 17 bases lay between the germline ends. CDR3 region: CASSLVASGNQEQFF. The CDR3, as DNA: TGTGCCAGCAGCTTGGTGGCTTCGGGGAATCAGGAGCAGTTCTTC.

The sample holds one count of this clone. The V call is TRBV4-3, the J call TRBJ2-3; D not certain. The germline V gene has CDR1 LGHNA and CDR2 YSLEER. V lost 0 bases, J lost 2 bases, and 6 bases lay in between. This CDR3 comprises 14 residues. CDR3 coding DNA: TGCGCCAGCAGCCAAGACACCACCACAGATACGCAGTATTTT. Encoded protein: CASSQDTTTDTQYF.

The J gene is TRBJ2-1, the V gene TRBV7-9; D gene uncertain. The V gene lost 1 base and the J gene lost 6 bases, with 10 bases spanning the gap. CDR1 is SEHNR and CDR2 is FQNEAQ in the germline V gene (reference sequence). The CDR3 contains 14 residues. CDR3 nucleotides: TGTGCCAGCAGCTTAGAATTAGCCCTCAATGAGCAGTTCTTC. Its protein product is CASSLELALNEQFF.

This clone showed up just once. The chain employs TRBV30 and TRBJ2-2; D ambiguous. This CDR3 is 11 amino acids long. Per the germline V gene, CDR1 is GTSNPN and CDR2 is SVGIG (reference sequence). V lost 1 base and J lost 9, with 6 bases in between. CDR3 sequence reads: CAWSGRRELFF. CDR3 coding DNA: TGTGCCTGGAGTGGCCGTCGGGAGCTGTTTTTT.

This rearrangement joins TRBV4-3 to TRBJ2-1, with D perhaps TRBD1 (6 bases). The CDR3 consists of 16 residues. Germline-derived CDR1 and CDR2 are LGHNA and YSLEER. V dropped 0 bases and J dropped 7 bases, with 16 bases sitting between them. CDR3 DNA sequence: TGCGCCAGCAGCCAAGATCGGAGCGGAAGGGGGAATGAGCAGTTCTTC. Its translation: CASSQDRSGRGNEQFF.

The chain has TRBV9 and TRBJ1-5; 10 bases are a match to TRBD1. The ends lost 4 bases at V and 3 bases at J; junction bases unmatched: 19. The CDR3 has 20 residues. Germline V CDR1 and CDR2: SGDLS, YYNGEE. The CDR3 region has the DNA TGTGCCAGCAGCTCTGGATCCGGGACAGGGGTATTGGTTGACAATCAGCCCCAGCATTTT. Translation gives CASSSGSGTGVLVDNQPQHF.

The genes are TRBV5-1 and TRBJ2-5, with 10 bases that match TRBD2. Trimming took 4 bases from V and 2 from J; bases not matched to a gene: 14. In germline, CDR1 is SGHRS, CDR2 YFSETQ. This CDR3 is built from 18 residues. The CDR3 loop reads CASSPGRTSGEIQETQYF. CDR3 bases: TGCGCCAGCAGCCCGGGGCGTACTAGCGGGGAAATTCAAGAGACCCAGTACTTC.

This clone was counted only a few times. The same CDR3 is also encoded by other DNA sequences in this sample. The chain couples TRBV5-1 to TRBJ1-5, with TRBD1 matching over 9 bases. CDR3 size: 14 residues. The V and J ends lost 4 bases and 4 bases, in that order; junction bases with no gene match: 3. Germline CDR1 and CDR2: SGHRS and YFSETQ. In DNA, the CDR3 is TGCGCCAGCAGCCCGGGACAGGGAAATCAGCCCCAGCATTTT. Amino acids: CASSPGQGNQPQHF. Using reference TRBV5-1 and TRBJ1-5 for the parts outside the CDR3, the full variable domain is KAGVTQTPRYLIKTRGQQVTLSCSPISGHRSVSWYQQTPGQGLQFLFEYFSETQRNKGNFPGRFSGRQFSNSRSEMNVSTLELGDSALYLCASSPGQGNQPQHFGDGTRLSIL.

The CDR3 spells CASSGTGTGAYEQYF. The CDR3 DNA reads as TGCGCCAGCAGCGGAACCGGGACAGGGGCCTACGAGCAGTACTTC. The chain recombines TRBV5-1 with TRBJ2-7; TRBD1 matches at 10 bases. This CDR3 has 15 residues. Germline trimming cut 4 bases from V and 2 bases from J; bases unmatched to any gene: 6. Germline V gives CDR1 SGHRS, CDR2 YFSETQ. Full variable domain (rest looked up from reference TRBV5-1 and TRBJ2-7): KAGVTQTPRYLIKTRGQQVTLSCSPISGHRSVSWYQQTPGQGLQFLFEYFSETQRNKGNFPGRFSGRQFSNSRSEMNVSTLELGDSALYLCASSGTGTGAYEQYFGPGTRLTVT.

This chain connects TRBV6-5 to TRBJ1-5; a possible D gene is TRBD1 (5 bases). Looked up from germline, CDR1 is MNHEY and CDR2 is SVGAGI. This CDR3 is built from 14 residues. V lost 4 bases and J 3 bases, leaving 10 bases between the germline ends. CDR3 sequence reads: CASSLTATNQPQHF. Written as DNA, the CDR3 is TGTGCCAGCAGTTTGACAGCCACCAATCAGCCCCAGCATTTT.

The chain recombines TRBV19 with TRBJ2-1; TRBD2 matches at 9 bases. The CDR3 consists of 15 residues. Germline V gene lookup returns CDR1 LNHDA and CDR2 SQIVND (reference sequence). Unmatched junction bases numbered 8, after V lost 6 bases and J lost 5 bases. CDR3 sequence (DNA): TGTGCCAGTAGCCAGCGGGAGGTTCCTAACAATGAGCAGTTCTTC. It translates to CASSQREVPNNEQFF. The full variable domain, its missing parts supplied by reference TRBV19 and TRBJ2-1, is DGGITQSPKYLFRKEGQNVTLSCEQNLNHDAMYWYRQDPGQGLRLIYYSQIVNDFQKGDIAEGYSVSREKKESFPLTVTSAQKNPTAFYLCASSQREVPNNEQFFGPGTRLTVL.

The chain recombines TRBV5-4 with TRBJ2-6, with D unclear. The CDR3 is 15 amino acids. The V and J ends lost 2 bases and 14 bases respectively, with 20 bases between them. The germline gives CDR1 SGHNT, CDR2 YYREEE (reference sequence). The CDR3 DNA reads as TGTGCCAGCAGCTTCTTCGACATGGATGCTCTACTCCTGACTTTC. Translation: CASSFFDMDALLLTF.

The V call is TRBV7-2, the J call TRBJ1-1; 7 nucleotides align to TRBD1. CDR1 is SGHTA and CDR2 is FQGNSA in the germline V gene. With V trimmed by 5 bases and J by 0 bases, 12 bases remained unmatched. This CDR3 comprises 17 residues. DNA of the CDR3: TGTGCCAGCAGCACCTATCCGGGACAGAACATGAACACTGAAGCTTTCTTT. Amino acids: CASSTYPGQNMNTEAFF.

The chain carries TRBV6-1 and TRBJ2-1; 16 bases fit TRBD2. The CDR3 totals 17 residues. J was trimmed by 4 bases and V by 4 bases; bases with no gene match: 4. Per germline, CDR1 MNHNS and CDR2 SASEGT. In DNA, the CDR3 is TGTGCCAGCAGTGCCGGGACTAGCGGGGGGGCTTACAATGAGCAGTTCTTC. Its translation: CASSAGTSGGAYNEQFF.

The table lists this clone with a count of one. This chain connects TRBV9 to TRBJ2-5, with TRBD1 identical over 11 bases. J gave up 7 bases and V 4 bases, and 9 bases lay outside the gene matches. CDR1 is SGDLS, CDR2 YYNGEE, per germline. The CDR3 spans 15 residues. This chain's CDR3 is CASSPRGQGVGTQYF. For the CDR3, the DNA is TGTGCCAGCAGCCCCAGGGGACAGGGGGTTGGGACCCAGTACTTC.

This chain connects TRBV10-3 to TRBJ1-2; 11 positions agree with TRBD1. V lost 2 bases to trimming and J lost 6 bases; unmatched junction nucleotides: 2. The CDR3 extends over 14 amino acids. CDR1 and CDR2 (germline): ENHRY, SYGVKD. CDR3 residues: CAISEGQGAHGYTF. The DNA for the CDR3 is TGTGCCATCAGTGAGGGACAGGGGGCGCATGGCTACACCTTC.

This chain uses TRBV5-4 with TRBJ2-3; 7 bases agree with TRBD1. CDR3 length: 16 amino acids. With V trimmed by 3 bases and J by 0 bases, 7 bases remained unmatched. Germline V gene sequence: CDR1 SGHNT, CDR2 YYREEE (reference sequence). In DNA form, the CDR3 reads TGTGCCAGCAGCTCGGCCCGGGACAGAAGCACAGATACGCAGTATTTT. Protein: CASSSARDRSTDTQYF.

This clone showed up just a few times. The rearrangement links TRBV7-9 to TRBJ2-2; D is perhaps TRBD1 or TRBD2 (5 bases each). CDR3 length: 15 amino acids. Trimming pared 5 bases from V and 7 bases from J, leaving 17 bases between. Germline CDR1 reads SEHNR; CDR2 reads FQNEAQ (reference sequence). CDR3 sequence reads: CASSGGPGTFGELFF. The CDR3 bases are TGTGCCAGCAGCGGAGGTCCCGGGACGTTCGGGGAGCTGTTTTTT.

The chain uses TRBV28 and TRBJ1-6; 8 bases fit TRBD1. Trimming cost V 5 bases and J 10 bases; bases outside gene matches: 13. This CDR3 has 16 amino acids. Germline V gene data show CDR1 as MDHEN and CDR2 as SYDVKM. CDR3 sequence reads: CASSPFPGQARSPLHF. The CDR3 bases are TGTGCCAGCAGTCCTTTCCCGGGACAGGCACGGTCACCCCTCCACTTT. The entire variable domain, with the rest obtained from reference TRBV28 and TRBJ1-6, is as follows: DVKVTQSSRYLVKRTGEKVFLECVQDMDHENMFWYRQDPGLGLRLIYFSYDVKMKEKGDIPEGYSVSREKKERFSLILESASTNQTSMYLCASSPFPGQARSPLHFGNGTRLTVT.

The rearrangement links TRBV27 to TRBJ2-6; TRBD1 matches 7 bases. Germline values: CDR1 MNHEY, CDR2 SMNVEV (reference sequence). The CDR3 consists of 19 residues. Trimming took 1 base from V and 0 from J; bases not matched to a gene: 9. The CDR3 region is CASSLYATGKDSGANVLTF. The CDR3 coding sequence is TGTGCCAGCAGTTTATATGCGACAGGGAAAGACTCTGGGGCCAACGTCCTGACTTTC.

The chain employs TRBV7-9 and TRBJ2-2; a possible D gene is TRBD2 (6 bases). With 1 base removed from V and 5 bases from J, the gap between germline ends came to 8 bases. Germline V CDR1 and CDR2: SEHNR, FQNEAQ (reference sequence). The CDR3 length is 14 residues. The CDR3, as DNA: TGTGCCAGCAGCTTAGGGACTACGACCGGGGAGCTGTTTTTT. It specifies CASSLGTTTGELFF. The full variable domain, its missing parts supplied by reference TRBV7-9 and TRBJ2-2, is DTGVSQNPRHKITKRGQNVTFRCDPISEHNRLYWYRQTLGQGPEFLTYFQNEAQLEKSRLLSDRFSAERPKGSFSTLEIQRTEQGDSAMYLCASSLGTTTGELFFGEGSRLTVL.

CDR3 residues: CASSPHGPLEQYF. The DNA of the CDR3 is TGTGCCAGCAGTCCGCATGGACCCCTCGAGCAGTACTTC. This chain connects TRBV28 to TRBJ2-7; D not resolved. The germline CDR1 and CDR2 sequences are MDHEN and SYDVKM. CDR3 length equals 13 residues. Trimming removed 5 bases at V and 6 bases at J, with 14 bases between.

V and J are TRBV7-2 and TRBJ2-7; a weak D match, TRBD2 (6 bases). The CDR3 has 14 amino acids. The V gene's germline CDR1 is SGHTA and CDR2 FQGNSA. Trimming stripped 5 bases from V and 1 base from J, with 12 bases between. The CDR3 nucleotides are TGTGCCAGCAGCCCCTCTGGGGGGTCCTACGAGCAGTACTTC. Its translation is CASSPSGGSYEQYF.